This TCR beta chain was recorded in a study of shared clonotypes between healthy human individuals. Evenly divided among several immunoSEQ plates was the genomic DNA of each subset. Using about 0.2 ug DNA, approximately 30,000 T cell genomes, the sorted-subset replicate PCRs were run. Profiling relied on immunoSEQ multiplex PCR, and the TCRdb table lists in-frame clones only, not all of them. The repertoire holds 2 million to 2.5 million clones, roughly 94% seen once, with more than 0.1% in the top ten. From germline, CDR1 is ENHRY and CDR2 SYGVKD. The length of the CDR3 is 16 residues. V was clipped by 6 bases and J by 5 bases; unmatched bases: 7. All participating donors were Caucasian adults from Nashville, Tennessee. To note about this clone: What it binds is not known.

Study results and limitations: The researchers took only blood, and tissue repertoires probably look different.

The V and J genes are TRBV10-3 and TRBJ2-3, with 14 positions matching TRBD2. Input material: naive CD4+ T cells sorted from blood. Subset described: CD45RA+ positively selected. The sequence was collected from a man aged 18 to 35 in good health. CDR3 loop: CAISLGLAGGRDTQYF. In DNA form, the CDR3 reads TGTGCCATCAGCCTCGGACTAGCGGGGGGCCGAGATACGCAGTATTTT.